This TCR beta chain originates from a study of blood T cell repertoires in COVID-19 (dated by TCRdb to about 2020). A note on the overall study: Samples from collaborators originated in the United States, Italy and Spain and spanned both the acute and convalescent phases of COVID-19. Subjects who had been exposed to COVID-19, were actively infected with it, or had recovered from it provided the deeply sampled blood TCRbeta repertoires that made up the dataset. Samples came from the ongoing ImmuneRACE study (first 160 participants) plus 1,254 subjects from 6 global collaborators. The sample metadata nearly always contained a de-identified subject ID, COVID-19 status, age in years and sex. The repertoires were released in a freely available public database meant as a resource for research on the immune response to SARS-CoV-2. The prospective study material was composed of cDNA or gDNA derived from T cells, B-cell-depleted T cells, or PBMCs. Where HLA class I and class II types were available, the types were taken from metadata supplied by the sample provider, not from assay-based typing.

Study-wide conclusions, independent of this receptor: How much clinical and demographic metadata was included differed by source and by participant, and the metadata was provided uncurated.

TCRbeta CDR3 regions were amplified from genomic DNA using the immunoSEQ Assay, a bias-controlled multiplex PCR. From the authors' description of their analysis: Nucleated cell counts per sample were estimated from amplification of reference gene primers within the assay. Sequence reads were collapsed and filtered to measure the absolute abundance of every unique TCRbeta CDR3 rearrangement. For each sample, productive Simpson clonality was calculated as the square root of Simpson's diversity index across productive rearrangements. Entries here come from immuneACCESS through TCRdb and include only in-frame sequences with V and J called. Some clones fail to appear in such tables; in the studies checked, an unresolved V gene covers under half of the shortfall, and the cause of the remainder is unknown. V and J calls and clone size come straight from that table; D and trimming were deduced from the DNA. Across this sample there are fewer than 200,000 clones, with roughly 80% seen only once. The top ten clonotypes cover around 4.3% of the sample.

Participants in the prospective study were aged about 18 to 100 years, lived in more than 20 United States geographic areas, and enrolled through a virtual design. In the prospective study, participants were assigned to cohorts based on the clinical history participants reported in a screening survey and a study questionnaire. Recovered participants in ImmuneRACE Cohort 3 were defined as having two consecutive negative NP/OP PCR tests, clearance from a healthcare professional, or resolution of symptoms. In the prospective study, mobile phlebotomists collected whole blood, serum and a nasopharyngeal or oropharyngeal swab from each participant. Participants in the prospective study had the option to provide additional blood draws and questionnaires over a roughly 2-month period. Prospective study blood samples were shipped either frozen or at room temperature before DNA extraction. Concerning this clone itself: Its cognate antigen has yet to be identified. One base away there is no much larger clone; base qualities are not given.

The germline V gene gives CDR1 as MNHEY and CDR2 as SVGAGI. The germline V and J ends show losses of 6 bases and 2 bases respectively, and no gene match explains 5 bases of the junction. The CDR3 starts with the cysteine, ends with the phenylalanine, and has 15 residues. CDR3 DNA only is kept here, 45 bases in frame from base 1. The rearranged chain carries TRBV6-5 and TRBJ1-5, with TRBD1 matching 9 junction bases. The sequencing sample was made of PBMCs or T cells enriched from blood (not recorded which). The TCR was taken from a woman aged 50 to 60 who had recovered from COVID-19. CDR3 sequence: CASRGTGTGNQPQHF. The DNA sequence is TGTGCCAGCAGGGGGACAGGGACAGGCAATCAGCCCCAGCATTTT.